Detailed here is one T cell receptor beta chain. There is no known antigen for this receptor. No clone much larger than this one lies a single base away; base qualities are absent. As encoded in the germline V gene (reference sequence), CDR1 is LNHDA while CDR2 is SQIVND. From the cysteine through the phenylalanine, the CDR3 covers 13 amino acids. Left in the record is the CDR3 DNA by itself, 39 bases read in frame from the first base. The germline ends are 15 bases apart after V is trimmed by 5 bases and J by 7 bases. These data are taken from a study of cytomegalovirus exposure and HLA in healthy donors (dated by TCRdb to 2016 to 2017). Broadly, across the study: An earlier analysis of under 600 of the donors reported 250 to 350 Gb of sequence data and about 100 million unique TCR beta sequences from some 180 million T cells. All discovery cohort repertoires had been generated on a single sequencing platform. The study aimed to test whether signatures of past pathogen exposure could be identified by cataloging public T cell receptors. Around 320 gigabases of sequencing data and approximately 93 million unique TCR sequences were included in an early release covering several hundred HLA-typed donors. To study patterns of TCR occurrence, a later analysis re-analyzed previously published TCR beta repertoires from under 750 donors and added high-resolution HLA genotyping. Alongside the repertoire data, information on donor age, sex, ethnicity and CMV serostatus was compiled. HLA typing covered class I and class II loci at four-digit resolution. Typing coverage differed by locus: A, B, C, DRB1 and DQB1 were typed in roughly 629-640 donors, DQA1 in approximately 520, DPA1 in around 610, and DPB1 in 450 to 480. In the later analysis, no new phenotypic data were used to find candidate immune exposures; instead, reliance was placed on TCR beta sequences and their occurrence across donors. Among some 400 genotyped donors of the cohort, an average of around 250,000 unique TCR beta nucleotide sequences was sequenced per donor, of which about 19% were non-productive. The study used immunosequencing to profile the T cell repertoires of about 670 subjects and linked those repertoires to cytomegalovirus serostatus. Several DR-DQ haplotypes were handled as single units for association and clustering because linkage in the cohort was strong. To decide whether each TCR beta V gene segment behaved as functional or pseudogenic, an earlier analysis of some 540 of the donors relied on high-throughput TCR beta sequencing. Of the approximately 400 genotyped donors, over 70% fell in the genetic ancestry cluster associated with self-reported Caucasian donors. Genome-wide SNP genotypes for about three fifths of the roughly 670 donors were used in a later genetic analysis, which treated that subset as a discovery cohort. The study combined high-throughput TCR immunosequencing, statistical association of individual TCRs with disease status, and machine learning to predict cytomegalovirus infection status. Along with the approximately 620-subject first cohort, a separate validation cohort of about 110 different subjects was used. What the study reported, not specific to this receptor: The study gave a list of some 150 TCR beta chains associated with cytomegalovirus. While some public TCRs were present in many individuals, most TCR sequences turned up only very rarely across donors. The only immune exposure information available for the cohort was CMV serostatus. According to the authors, the approach could potentially be generalized to other disease states and immunological phenotypes. Cytomegalovirus status was reported to be diagnosed by the classifier with high specificity and sensitivity in both the original and validation cohorts. Over 15 rarely observed V segments, including chromosome 9 orphons, were excluded from the earlier analysis of approximately 500 of the donors because counts were too low. Because the 87-base-pair reads could not distinguish some IMGT-functional V segments, including TRBV6-2 and TRBV6-3, those segments were excluded. According to a later analysis, TCR association rates differed among HLA loci, with DRB1 alleles showing the most associated TCRs and HLA-C alleles showing the fewest. Because HLA typing was missing for some donors at each locus, association tests included only the typed subset. Most CMV-associated TCR beta chains appeared to be HLA-restricted in a later analysis, and the HLA associations seemed to be driven largely by CMV exposure. The cohort was sequenced for TCR beta chains only, and without alpha or paired-chain data the features that could be detected were limited. A later analysis found that HLA-associated TCR beta chains were more clonally expanded and had lower generation probabilities than equally common non-associated chains. A later analysis reported that several top co-occurrence clusters appeared linked to parvovirus B19, influenza, CMV and Epstein-Barr virus. A few of the identified cytomegalovirus-associated TCR beta chains were confirmed in vitro to be specific for cytomegalovirus antigens. A later genetic analysis associated a missense DCLRE1C variant with V-gene and J-gene trimming of TCR beta chains, and an independent cohort replicated the association. A further reported finding was that TCR beta sequences accurately predicted the HLA-A and HLA-B alleles for most subjects in the first cohort. In a later analysis, some 18,000 TCR beta sequences were associated with specific HLA alleles at a false discovery rate of 0.05. Assigning TCR associations to individual alleles was difficult when HLA alleles, especially DR and DQ, strongly co-occurred. A group of highly shared sequence variants was considered likely to be a technical artifact of the sequencing pipeline. In an earlier analysis of 587 of the donors, most TCR beta V segments were observed in productive rearrangements about 87% or about 30% of the time, broadly matching IMGT annotations. A later genetic analysis reported fewer N-insertions in productive TCRs among donors in an Asian-associated ancestry cluster than the roughly 700-donor mean. Sequencing depth was assumed to be roughly uniform across donors in the presence/absence analyses, though that assumption may not hold. Linkage disequilibrium might explain the correlated functional status among segregating V segments, but an unknown experimental factor could not be excluded.

The library was made by the immunoSEQ multiplex PCR assay. A mixture of 60 forward primers for TCR Vbeta segments and 13 reverse primers for TCR Jbeta segments was used in the multiplex PCR. A multiplex PCR assay on genomic DNA amplified the CDR3 region of rearranged TCR beta genes. On the Illumina HiSeq System, the amplified TCR beta libraries were sequenced as 87-base-pair reads. Per the authors' processing: A later analysis counted about 80 million unique TCR beta chains across the approximately 700 repertoires, and 10 million to 11 million of these chains were shared by at least two donors. Raw reads were error-corrected and collapsed into unique sequences with a nearest-neighbor algorithm that merged closely related sequences to remove PCR and sequencing errors. CDR3 sequences were aligned to IMGT reference sequences to assign V, D and J gene segments. Each retained sequence needed at least a six-nucleotide match to both a V gene segment and a J gene segment. A rearrangement counted as productive if the CDR3 had no stop codons and remained in frame with V and J, and every other rearrangement counted as non-productive. CDR3 was defined by IMGT convention, running from the second conserved V-encoded cysteine to the conserved J-encoded phenylalanine. The earlier analysis of approximately 590 of the donors excluded any sequence lacking an unambiguous match to a single V gene segment. In an earlier analysis of several hundred of the donors, V segments were called functional above 56.7% productive rearrangements and were called segregating when the between-donor standard deviation exceeded 5%. A statistical classification framework was built for diagnosing cytomegalovirus status from the catalog of TCR beta chain sequences. A later analysis assigned V and J genes by comparing TCR nucleotide sequences with IMGT/GENE-DB human TR gene sequences. Using the TCRdist pipeline, a later analysis assigned CDR3 sequences along with most-parsimonious VDJ recombination scenarios. In a later analysis, each TCR beta chain was defined by its CDR3 amino acid sequence together with its V-gene family, and reads lacking a unique V-gene family were excluded. To address suspected cross-contamination and a sequencing artifact, a later analysis removed roughly 640 highly shared, low-generation-probability nucleotide sequences. In a later analysis, a clonal expansion index for each public chain was calculated from normalized within-repertoire ranks of inferred template counts. A later analysis computed generation probabilities with a VDJ recombination model fitted to out-of-frame rearrangements, and checked the results against IGoR. In a later analysis, hypergeometric tests were used to score TCR-TCR, TCR-HLA and TCR-CMV co-occurrence, with a repertoire-size bias correction applied to TCR pairs. A later analysis estimated false discovery rates by permuting HLA or CMV assignments 20 times. In a later analysis, co-occurring TCRs were grouped using DBSCAN, with TCRdist sequence similarity added in when clustering inside HLA-allele-positive subsets. Co-occurrence clustering excluded repertoires with fewer than 30,000 or more than 120,000 public chains, plus five with anomalous nucleotide sharing. Entries here come from immuneACCESS through TCRdb and include only in-frame sequences with V and J called. Some clones fail to appear in such tables; in the studies checked, an unresolved V gene covers under half of the shortfall, and the cause of the remainder is unknown. That table gives V, J and clone size, and the DNA gave D and trimming. The sample table shows 100,000 to 150,000 clones, and roughly 82% are seen once. More than 4% of the sample goes to the ten largest clones.

The cohort comprised some 730 healthy bone marrow donors. All cohort members were sampled while nominally healthy, although unrecorded immune exposures were likely present. The donor was CMV seropositive and belonged to the group of some 290 seropositive cohort members. A peripheral blood sample was provided by each donor, and peripheral blood mononuclear cells were used for TCR beta sequencing. The Qiagen DNeasy Blood Extraction Kit was used to extract genomic DNA from the blood cell samples. This TCR was recovered from a male donor in good health and CMV-seropositive. What was sequenced was PBMCs. This chain joins TRBV19 to TRBJ2-7, with an unclear D gene assignment. The CDR3 region has the sequence CASSLGLLLEQYF. Here is the DNA: TGTGCCAGTAGTTTGGGCCTTCTCTTAGAGCAGTACTTC.